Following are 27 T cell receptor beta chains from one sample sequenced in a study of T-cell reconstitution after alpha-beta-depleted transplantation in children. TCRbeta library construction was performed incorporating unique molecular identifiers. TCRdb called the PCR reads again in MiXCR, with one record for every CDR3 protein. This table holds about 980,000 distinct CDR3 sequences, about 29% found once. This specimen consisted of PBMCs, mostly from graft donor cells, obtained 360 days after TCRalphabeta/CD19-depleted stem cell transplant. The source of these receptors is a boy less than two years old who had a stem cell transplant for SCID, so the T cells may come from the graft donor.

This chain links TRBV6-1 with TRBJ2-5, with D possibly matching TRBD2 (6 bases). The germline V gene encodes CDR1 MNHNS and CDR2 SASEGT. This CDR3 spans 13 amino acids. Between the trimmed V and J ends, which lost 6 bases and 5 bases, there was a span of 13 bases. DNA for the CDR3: TGTGCCAGCAGCCGGGACTGGCGGGAGACCCAGTACTTC. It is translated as CASSRDWRETQYF.

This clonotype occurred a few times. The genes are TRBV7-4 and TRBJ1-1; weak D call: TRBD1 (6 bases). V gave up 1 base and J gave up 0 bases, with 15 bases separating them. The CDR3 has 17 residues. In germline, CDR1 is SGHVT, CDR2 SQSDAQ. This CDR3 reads CASSLEPGHLMNTEAFF. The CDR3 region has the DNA TGTGCCAGCAGCTTAGAACCGGGACACCTCATGAACACTGAAGCTTTCTTT.

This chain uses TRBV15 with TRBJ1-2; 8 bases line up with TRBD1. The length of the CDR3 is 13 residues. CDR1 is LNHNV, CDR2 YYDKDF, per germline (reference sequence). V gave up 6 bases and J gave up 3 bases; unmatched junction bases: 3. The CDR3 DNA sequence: TGTGCCACCAGTACAGGGGGAGACTATGGCTACACCTTC. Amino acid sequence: CATSTGGDYGYTF.

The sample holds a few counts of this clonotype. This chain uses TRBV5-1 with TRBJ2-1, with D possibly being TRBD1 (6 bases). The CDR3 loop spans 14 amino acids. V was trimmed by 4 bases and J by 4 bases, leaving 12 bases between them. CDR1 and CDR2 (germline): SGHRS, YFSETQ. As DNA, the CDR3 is TGCGCCAGCAGCCCCCGGGACACATACAATGAGCAGTTCTTC. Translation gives CASSPRDTYNEQFF.

The CDR3 nucleotides read TGCGCCAGCAGCCAAGCGTTTGGTCAGCCCCAGCATTTT. This gives the protein CASSQAFGQPQHF. This chain links TRBV5-1 with TRBJ1-5; D ambiguous. The CDR3 sequence is 13 residues long. The V end was cut by 4 bases, the J end by 6 bases, with 11 bases between. Germline V gene sequence: CDR1 SGHRS, CDR2 YFSETQ.

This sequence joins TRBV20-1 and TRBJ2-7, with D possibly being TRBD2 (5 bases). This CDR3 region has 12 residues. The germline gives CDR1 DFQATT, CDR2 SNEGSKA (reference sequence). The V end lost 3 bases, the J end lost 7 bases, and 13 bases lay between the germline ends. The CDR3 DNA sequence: TGCAGTGCTAGGGCGGACTGGGAAGAGCAGTACTTC. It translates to CSARADWEEQYF.

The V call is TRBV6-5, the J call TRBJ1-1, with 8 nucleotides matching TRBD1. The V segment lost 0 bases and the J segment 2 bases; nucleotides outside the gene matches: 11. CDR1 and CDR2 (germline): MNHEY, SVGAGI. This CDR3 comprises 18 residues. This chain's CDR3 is CASSYSRTGWGGNTEAFF. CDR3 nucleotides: TGTGCCAGCAGTTACTCTCGGACAGGGTGGGGGGGAAACACTGAAGCTTTCTTT.

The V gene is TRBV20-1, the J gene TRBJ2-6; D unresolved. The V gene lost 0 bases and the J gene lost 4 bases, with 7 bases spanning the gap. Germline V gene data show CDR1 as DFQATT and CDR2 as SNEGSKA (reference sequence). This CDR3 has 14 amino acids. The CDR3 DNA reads TGCAGTGCTAGAGATCCCGCGGGGGCCAACGTCCTGACTTTC. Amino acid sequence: CSARDPAGANVLTF.

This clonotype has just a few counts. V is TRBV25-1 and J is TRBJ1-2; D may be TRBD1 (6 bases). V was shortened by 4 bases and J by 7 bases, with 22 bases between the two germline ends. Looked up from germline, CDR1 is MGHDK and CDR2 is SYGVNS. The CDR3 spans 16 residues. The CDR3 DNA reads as TGTGCCAGCAGTGCATCTTGGACAGAGTTTCTATTTGGCTACACCTTC. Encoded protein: CASSASWTEFLFGYTF.

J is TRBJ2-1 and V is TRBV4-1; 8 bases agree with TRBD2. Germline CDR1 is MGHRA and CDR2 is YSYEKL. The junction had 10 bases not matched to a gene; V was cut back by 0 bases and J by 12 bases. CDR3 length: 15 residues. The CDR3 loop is CASSQERGSGVRQFF. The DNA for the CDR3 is TGCGCCAGCAGCCAAGAACGAGGTAGCGGGGTTCGGCAGTTCTTC.

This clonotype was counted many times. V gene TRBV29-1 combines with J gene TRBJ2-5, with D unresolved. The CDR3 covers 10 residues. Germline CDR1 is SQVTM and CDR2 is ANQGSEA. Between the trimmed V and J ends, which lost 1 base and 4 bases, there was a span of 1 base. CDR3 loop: CSVEVETQYF. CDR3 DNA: TGCAGCGTTGAAGTAGAGACCCAGTACTTC.

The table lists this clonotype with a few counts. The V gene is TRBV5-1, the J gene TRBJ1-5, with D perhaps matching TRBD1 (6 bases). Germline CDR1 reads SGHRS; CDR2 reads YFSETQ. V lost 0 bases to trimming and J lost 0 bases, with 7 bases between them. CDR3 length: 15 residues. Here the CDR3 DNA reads TGCGCCAGCAGCTTGGGGGGGCATAGCAATCAGCCCCAGCATTTT. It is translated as CASSLGGHSNQPQHF.

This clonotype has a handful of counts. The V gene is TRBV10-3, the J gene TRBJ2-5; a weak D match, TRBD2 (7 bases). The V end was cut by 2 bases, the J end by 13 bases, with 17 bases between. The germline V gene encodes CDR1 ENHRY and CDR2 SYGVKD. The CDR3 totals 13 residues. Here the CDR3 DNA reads TGTGCCATCAGTGAGAGCGAGGCGGGGGCCATGTACTTC. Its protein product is CAISESEAGAMYF.

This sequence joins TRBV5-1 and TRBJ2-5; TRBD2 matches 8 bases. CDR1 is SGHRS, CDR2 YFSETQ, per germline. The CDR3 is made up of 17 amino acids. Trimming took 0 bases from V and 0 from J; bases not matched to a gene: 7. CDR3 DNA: TGCGCCAGCAGCTTGGCCCGGGGACTAGAGTACCAAGAGACCCAGTACTTC. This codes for CASSLARGLEYQETQYF.

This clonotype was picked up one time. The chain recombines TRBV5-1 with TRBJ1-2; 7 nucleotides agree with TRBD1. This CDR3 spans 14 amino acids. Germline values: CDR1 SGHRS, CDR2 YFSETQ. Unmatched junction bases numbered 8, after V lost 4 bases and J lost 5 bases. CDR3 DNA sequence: TGCGCCAGCAGCCCTTCGGGACAGCCGTATGGCTACACCTTC. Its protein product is CASSPSGQPYGYTF. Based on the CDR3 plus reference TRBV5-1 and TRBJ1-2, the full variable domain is KAGVTQTPRYLIKTRGQQVTLSCSPISGHRSVSWYQQTPGQGLQFLFEYFSETQRNKGNFPGRFSGRQFSNSRSEMNVSTLELGDSALYLCASSPSGQPYGYTFGSGTRLTVV.

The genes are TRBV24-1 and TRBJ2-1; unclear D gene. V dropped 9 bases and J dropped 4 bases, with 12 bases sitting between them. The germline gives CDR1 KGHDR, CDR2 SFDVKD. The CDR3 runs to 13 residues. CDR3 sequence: CATRQFGYNEQFF. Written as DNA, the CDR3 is TGTGCCACCCGACAATTCGGATACAATGAGCAGTTCTTC.

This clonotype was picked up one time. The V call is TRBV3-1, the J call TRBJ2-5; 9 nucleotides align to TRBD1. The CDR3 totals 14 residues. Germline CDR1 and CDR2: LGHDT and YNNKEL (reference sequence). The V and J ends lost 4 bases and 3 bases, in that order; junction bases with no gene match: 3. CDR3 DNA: TGTGCCAGCAGCCGTTGGACAGGGGAAGAGACCCAGTACTTC. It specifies CASSRWTGEETQYF.

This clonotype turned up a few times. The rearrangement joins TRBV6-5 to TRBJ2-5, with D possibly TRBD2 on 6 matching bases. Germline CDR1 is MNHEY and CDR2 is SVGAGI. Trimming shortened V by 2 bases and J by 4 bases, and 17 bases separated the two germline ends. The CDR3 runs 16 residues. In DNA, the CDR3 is TGTGCCAGCAGTTACGGGGGATCCCGGCGGGGAGAGACCCAGTACTTC. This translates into CASSYGGSRRGETQYF.

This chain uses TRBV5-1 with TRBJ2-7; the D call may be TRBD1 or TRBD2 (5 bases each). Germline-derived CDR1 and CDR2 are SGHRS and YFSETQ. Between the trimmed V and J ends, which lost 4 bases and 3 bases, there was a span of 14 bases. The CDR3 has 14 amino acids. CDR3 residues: CASSTGTLYYEQYF. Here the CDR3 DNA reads TGCGCCAGCAGCACCGGGACCCTGTACTACGAGCAGTACTTC.

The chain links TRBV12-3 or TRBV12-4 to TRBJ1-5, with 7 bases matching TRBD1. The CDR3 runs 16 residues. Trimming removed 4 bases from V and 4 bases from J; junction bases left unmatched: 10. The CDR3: CASSSRSTGTNQPQHF. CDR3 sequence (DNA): TGTGCCAGCAGTTCCCGATCGACAGGGACAAATCAGCCCCAGCATTTT.

The CDR3 bases are TGCGCCAGCAGCCAAGATGCCCTAGGAGGTGAGCAGTTCTTC. Translated, it gives CASSQDALGGEQFF. The chain carries TRBV4-3 and TRBJ2-1, with a possible D match to TRBD2 (5 bases). CDR1 and CDR2 (germline): LGHNA, YSLEER. The CDR3 loop spans 14 amino acids. V lost 0 bases and J 9 bases, leaving 12 bases between the germline ends.

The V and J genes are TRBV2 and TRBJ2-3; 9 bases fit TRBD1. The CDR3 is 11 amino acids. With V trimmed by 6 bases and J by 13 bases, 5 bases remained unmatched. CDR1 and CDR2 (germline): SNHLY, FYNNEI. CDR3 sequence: CASRLRQGEYF. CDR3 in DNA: TGTGCCAGCAGGCTCCGACAGGGGGAGTATTTT.

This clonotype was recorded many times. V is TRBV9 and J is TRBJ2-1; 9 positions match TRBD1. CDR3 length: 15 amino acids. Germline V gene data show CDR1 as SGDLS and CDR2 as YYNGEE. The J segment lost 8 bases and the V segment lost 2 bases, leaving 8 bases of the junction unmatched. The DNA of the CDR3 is TGTGCCAGCAGCGTGACCGGGACAGGGATCGATGAGCAGTTCTTC. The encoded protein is CASSVTGTGIDEQFF.

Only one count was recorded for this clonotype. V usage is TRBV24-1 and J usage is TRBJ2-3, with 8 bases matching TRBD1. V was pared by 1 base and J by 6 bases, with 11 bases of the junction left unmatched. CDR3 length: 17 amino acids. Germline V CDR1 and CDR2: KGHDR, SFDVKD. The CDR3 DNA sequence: TGTGCCACCAGTGATTTATCAGGACAGGGCGCCCCGGATACGCAGTATTTT. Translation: CATSDLSGQGAPDTQYF.

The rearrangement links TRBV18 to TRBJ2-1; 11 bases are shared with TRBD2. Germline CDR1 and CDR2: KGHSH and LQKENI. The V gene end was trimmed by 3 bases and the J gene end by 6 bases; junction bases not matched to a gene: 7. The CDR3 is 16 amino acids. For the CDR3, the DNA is TGTGCCAGCTCACCCGCTAGCGGGGGGTACGGCAATGAGCAGTTCTTC. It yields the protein CASSPASGGYGNEQFF.

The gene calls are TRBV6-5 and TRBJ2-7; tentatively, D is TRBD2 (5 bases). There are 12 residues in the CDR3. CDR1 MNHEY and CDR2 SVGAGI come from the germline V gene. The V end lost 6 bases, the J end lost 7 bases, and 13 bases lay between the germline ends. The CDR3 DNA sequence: TGTGCCAGCAGAGGTACCCCGGGGGAGCAGTACTTC. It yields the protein CASRGTPGEQYF.

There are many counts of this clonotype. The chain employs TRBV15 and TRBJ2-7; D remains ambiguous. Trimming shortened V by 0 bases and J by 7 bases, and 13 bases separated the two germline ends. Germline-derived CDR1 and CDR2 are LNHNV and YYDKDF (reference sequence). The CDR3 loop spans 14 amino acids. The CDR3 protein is CATSRDRSAAEQYF. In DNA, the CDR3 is TGTGCCACCAGCAGAGATCGGTCCGCGGCTGAGCAGTACTTC.